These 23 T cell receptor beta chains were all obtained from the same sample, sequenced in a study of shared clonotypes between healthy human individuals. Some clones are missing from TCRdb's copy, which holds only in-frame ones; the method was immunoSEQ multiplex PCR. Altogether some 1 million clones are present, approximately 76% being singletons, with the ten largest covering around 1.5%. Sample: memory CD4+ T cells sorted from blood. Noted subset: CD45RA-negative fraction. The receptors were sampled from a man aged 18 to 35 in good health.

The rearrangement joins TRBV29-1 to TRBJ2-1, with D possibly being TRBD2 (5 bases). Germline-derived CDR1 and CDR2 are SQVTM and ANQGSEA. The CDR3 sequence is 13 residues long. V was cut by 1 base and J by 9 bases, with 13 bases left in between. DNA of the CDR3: TGCAGCGTTGAAGCCGTCCTAGCCTTTGAGCAGTTCTTC. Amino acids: CSVEAVLAFEQFF.

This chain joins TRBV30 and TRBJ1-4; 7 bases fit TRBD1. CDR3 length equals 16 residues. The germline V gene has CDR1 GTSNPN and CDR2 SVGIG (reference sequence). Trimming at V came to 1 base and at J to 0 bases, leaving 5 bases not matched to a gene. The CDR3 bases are TGTGCCTGGAGTGGGGGCAGGGGGGCAACTAATGAAAAACTGTTTTTT. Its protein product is CAWSGGRGATNEKLFF.

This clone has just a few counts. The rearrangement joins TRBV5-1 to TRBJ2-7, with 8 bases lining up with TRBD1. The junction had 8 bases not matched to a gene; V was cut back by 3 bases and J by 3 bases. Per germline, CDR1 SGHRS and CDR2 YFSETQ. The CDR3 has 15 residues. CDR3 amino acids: CASSSRTGRNYEQYF. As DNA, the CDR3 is TGCGCCAGCAGCTCAAGGACAGGGCGTAACTACGAGCAGTACTTC.

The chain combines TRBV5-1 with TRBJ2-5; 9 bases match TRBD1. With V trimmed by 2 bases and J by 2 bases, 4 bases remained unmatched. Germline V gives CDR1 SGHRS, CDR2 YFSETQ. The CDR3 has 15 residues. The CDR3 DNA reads TGCGCCAGCAGCTTTGGGGGGACAGGGCAAGAGACCCAGTACTTC. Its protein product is CASSFGGTGQETQYF.

CDR3 sequence: CAWSWGTGGSYEQYF. CDR3 nucleotides: TGTGCCTGGAGTTGGGGGACAGGGGGTTCCTACGAGCAGTACTTC. The chain employs TRBV30 and TRBJ2-7; the match to TRBD1 covers 11 bases. Germline CDR1 is GTSNPN and CDR2 is SVGIG (reference sequence). V gave up 2 bases and J gave up 1 base; unmatched junction bases: 4. The CDR3 consists of 15 residues.

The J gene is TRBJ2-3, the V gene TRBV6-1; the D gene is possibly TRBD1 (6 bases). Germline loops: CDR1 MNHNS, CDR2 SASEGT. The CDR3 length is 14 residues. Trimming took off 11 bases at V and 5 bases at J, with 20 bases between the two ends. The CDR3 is CAAERTVWGDTQYF. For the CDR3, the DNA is TGTGCCGCTGAACGGACAGTCTGGGGAGATACGCAGTATTTT.

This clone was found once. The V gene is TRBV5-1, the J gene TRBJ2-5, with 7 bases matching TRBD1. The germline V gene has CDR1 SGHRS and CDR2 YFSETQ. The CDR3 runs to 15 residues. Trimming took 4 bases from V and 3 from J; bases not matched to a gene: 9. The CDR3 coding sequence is TGCGCCAGCAGCACCTACAGGGGATTAGAAGAGACCCAGTACTTC. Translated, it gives CASSTYRGLEETQYF.

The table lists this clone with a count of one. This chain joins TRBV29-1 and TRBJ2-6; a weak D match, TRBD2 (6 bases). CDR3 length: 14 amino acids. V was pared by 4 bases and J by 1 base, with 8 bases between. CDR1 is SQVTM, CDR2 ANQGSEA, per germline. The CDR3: CSVGGESGANVLTF. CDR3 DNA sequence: TGCAGCGTTGGGGGGGAGTCTGGGGCCAACGTCCTGACTTTC.

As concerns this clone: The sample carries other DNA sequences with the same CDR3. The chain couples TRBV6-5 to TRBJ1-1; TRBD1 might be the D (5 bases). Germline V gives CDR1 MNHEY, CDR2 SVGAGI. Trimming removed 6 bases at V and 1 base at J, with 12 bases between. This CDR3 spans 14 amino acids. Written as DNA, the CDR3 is TGTGCCAGCAGCCTGGGGGGAGGGAACACTGAAGCTTTCTTT. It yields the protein CASSLGGGNTEAFF.

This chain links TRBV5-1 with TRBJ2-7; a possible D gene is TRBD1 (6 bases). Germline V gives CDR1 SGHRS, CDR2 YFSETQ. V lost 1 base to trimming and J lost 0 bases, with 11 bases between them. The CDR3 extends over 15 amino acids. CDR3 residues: CASSLYRADSYEQYF. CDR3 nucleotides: TGCGCCAGCAGCTTGTACAGGGCCGACTCCTACGAGCAGTACTTC.

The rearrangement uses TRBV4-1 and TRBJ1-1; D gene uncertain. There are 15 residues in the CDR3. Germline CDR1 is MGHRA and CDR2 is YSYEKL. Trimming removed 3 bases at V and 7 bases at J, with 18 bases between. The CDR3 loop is CASSQQIIAGSEAFF. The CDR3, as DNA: TGCGCCAGCAGCCAGCAAATAATCGCCGGGAGTGAAGCTTTCTTT.

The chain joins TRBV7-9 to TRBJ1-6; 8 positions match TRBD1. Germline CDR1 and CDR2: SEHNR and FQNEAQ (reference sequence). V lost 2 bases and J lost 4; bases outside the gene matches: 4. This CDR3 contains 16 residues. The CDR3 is CASSLSRDRYNSPLHF. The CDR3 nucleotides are TGTGCCAGCAGCTTATCCCGGGACAGGTATAATTCACCCCTCCACTTT.

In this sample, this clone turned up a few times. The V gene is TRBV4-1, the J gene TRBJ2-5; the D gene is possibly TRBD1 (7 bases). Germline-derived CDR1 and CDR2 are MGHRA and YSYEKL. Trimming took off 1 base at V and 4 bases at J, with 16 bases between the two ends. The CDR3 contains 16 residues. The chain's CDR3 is CASSQVGQERVETQYF. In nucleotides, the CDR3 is TGCGCCAGCAGCCAAGTTGGACAGGAGCGGGTAGAGACCCAGTACTTC.

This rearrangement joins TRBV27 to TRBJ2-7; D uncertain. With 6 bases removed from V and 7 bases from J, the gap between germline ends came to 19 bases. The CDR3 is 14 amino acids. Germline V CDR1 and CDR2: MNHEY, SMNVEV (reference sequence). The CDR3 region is CASSIRDGAWEQYF. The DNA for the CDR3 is TGTGCCAGCAGCATCCGAGACGGTGCGTGGGAGCAGTACTTC.

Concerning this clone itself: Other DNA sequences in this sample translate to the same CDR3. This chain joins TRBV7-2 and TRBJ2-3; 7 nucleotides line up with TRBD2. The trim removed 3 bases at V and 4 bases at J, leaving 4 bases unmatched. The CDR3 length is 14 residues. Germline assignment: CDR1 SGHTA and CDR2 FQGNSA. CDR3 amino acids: CASSLGGRPDTQYF. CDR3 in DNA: TGTGCCAGCAGCTTGGGCGGGAGACCAGATACGCAGTATTTT.

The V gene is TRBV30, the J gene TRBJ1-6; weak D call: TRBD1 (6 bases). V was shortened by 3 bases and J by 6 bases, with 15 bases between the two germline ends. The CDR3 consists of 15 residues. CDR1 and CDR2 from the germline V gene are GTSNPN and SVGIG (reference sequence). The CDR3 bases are TGTGCCTGGAGGGTAGAGGACAGATCTAATTCACCCCTCCACTTT. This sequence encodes CAWRVEDRSNSPLHF.

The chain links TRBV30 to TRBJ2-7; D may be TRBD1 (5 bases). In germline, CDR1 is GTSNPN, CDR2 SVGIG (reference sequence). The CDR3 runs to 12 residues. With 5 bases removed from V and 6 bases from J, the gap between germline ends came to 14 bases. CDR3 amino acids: CAWGHGRLEQYF. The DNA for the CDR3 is TGTGCCTGGGGACACGGACGGCTCGAGCAGTACTTC. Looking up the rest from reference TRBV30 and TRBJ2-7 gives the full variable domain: SQTIHQWPATLVQPVGSPLSLECTVEGTSNPNLYWYRQAAGRGLQLLFYSVGIGQISSEVPQNLSASRPQDRQFILSSKKLLLSDSGFYLCAWGHGRLEQYFGPGTRLTVT.

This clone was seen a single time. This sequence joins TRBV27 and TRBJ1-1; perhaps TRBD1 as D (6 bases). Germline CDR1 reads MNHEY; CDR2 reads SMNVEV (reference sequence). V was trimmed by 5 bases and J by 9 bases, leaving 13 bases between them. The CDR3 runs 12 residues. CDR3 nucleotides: TGTGCCAGCAGTACTCGAGGGGGAAAAGCTTTCTTT. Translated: CASSTRGGKAFF.

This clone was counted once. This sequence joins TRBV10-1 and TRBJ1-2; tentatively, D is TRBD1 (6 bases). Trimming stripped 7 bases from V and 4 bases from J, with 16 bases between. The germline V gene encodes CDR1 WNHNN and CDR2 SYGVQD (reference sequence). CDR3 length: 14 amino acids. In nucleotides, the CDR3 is TGCGCCAGCAAAAGGCCAGGGGTCCCCTATGGCTACACCTTC. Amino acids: CASKRPGVPYGYTF.

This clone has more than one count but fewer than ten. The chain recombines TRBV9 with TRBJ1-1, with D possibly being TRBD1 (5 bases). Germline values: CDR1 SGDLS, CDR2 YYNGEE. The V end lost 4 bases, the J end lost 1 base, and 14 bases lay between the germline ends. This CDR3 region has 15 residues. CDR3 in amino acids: CASSPMRGWNTEAFF. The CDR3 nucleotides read TGTGCCAGCAGCCCGATGAGGGGTTGGAACACTGAAGCTTTCTTT.

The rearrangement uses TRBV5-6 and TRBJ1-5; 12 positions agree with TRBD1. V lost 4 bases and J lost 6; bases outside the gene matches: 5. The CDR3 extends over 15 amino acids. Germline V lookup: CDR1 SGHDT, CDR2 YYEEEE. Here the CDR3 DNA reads TGTGCCAGCAGCCCCGGGACAGGGGGCCCTCAGCCCCAGCATTTT. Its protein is CASSPGTGGPQPQHF.

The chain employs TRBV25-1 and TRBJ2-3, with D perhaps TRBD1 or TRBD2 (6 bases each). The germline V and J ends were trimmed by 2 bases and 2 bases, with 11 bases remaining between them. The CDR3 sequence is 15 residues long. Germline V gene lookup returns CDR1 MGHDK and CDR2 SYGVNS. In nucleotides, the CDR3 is TGTGCCAGCAGTGAACAGGGGAGGCCCACAGATACGCAGTATTTT. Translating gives CASSEQGRPTDTQYF.

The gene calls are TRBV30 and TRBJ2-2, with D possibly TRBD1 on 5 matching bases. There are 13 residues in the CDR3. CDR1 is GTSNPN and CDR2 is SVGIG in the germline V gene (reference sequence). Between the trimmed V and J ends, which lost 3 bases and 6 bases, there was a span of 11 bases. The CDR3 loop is CAWRLQGSGELFF. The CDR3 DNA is TGTGCCTGGAGGCTTCAGGGTTCCGGGGAGCTGTTTTTT.